These 21 T cell receptor beta chains originate from one sample sequenced in a study of response to subunit inactivated influenza vaccine. TCRdb called the RT-PCR reads again in MiXCR, with one record for every CDR3 protein. This table has 200,000 to 300,000 distinct CDR3 sequences, more than 10% appearing once. This specimen consisted of non-naive T cells sorted from PBMCs, obtained 14 to 15 days before vaccination. The receptors here all came from a man aged 45-65 years who received an inactivated influenza vaccine.

The chain uses TRBV15 and TRBJ2-1; TRBD2 aligns across 10 bases. This CDR3 contains 21 residues. V lost 0 bases to trimming and J lost 4 bases; unmatched junction nucleotides: 18. The V gene's germline CDR1 is LNHNV and CDR2 YYDKDF (reference sequence). CDR3 nucleotides: TGTGCCACCAGCAGAGATGTGGTCAGGCCCCTAGCGGGGGCCCAATACAATGAGCAGTTCTTC. This codes for CATSRDVVRPLAGAQYNEQFF.

This clonotype appeared a few times. The J gene is TRBJ2-3, the V gene TRBV20-1; TRBD2 matches at 8 bases. The CDR3 contains 15 residues. The germline CDR1 and CDR2 sequences are DFQATT and SNEGSKA (reference sequence). V shed 5 bases, J shed 4 bases, and the junction held 11 bases outside the gene matches. CDR3 nucleotides: TGCAGTGCTTACCGCGTTAGCGGGGCGCCAGATACGCAGTATTTT. This encodes CSAYRVSGAPDTQYF.

This clonotype turned up a few times. The J gene is TRBJ1-6, the V gene TRBV10-3; 7 bases fit TRBD1. CDR1 is ENHRY, CDR2 SYGVKD, per germline. Germline trimming cut 9 bases from V and 4 bases from J; bases unmatched to any gene: 6. The length of the CDR3 is 14 residues. CDR3 loop: CAIQGTPYNSPLHF. In DNA, the CDR3 is TGTGCCATACAGGGGACCCCTTATAATTCACCCCTCCACTTT.

This clonotype was seen only a few times. This chain connects TRBV3-1 to TRBJ1-1; the D gene is possibly TRBD1 (6 bases). Germline V CDR1 and CDR2: LGHDT, YNNKEL (reference sequence). This CDR3 region has 14 residues. The V and J ends lost 5 bases and 0 bases respectively, with 10 bases between them. This CDR3 is CASSSTGMNTEAFF. CDR3 nucleotides: TGTGCCAGCAGCAGTACAGGGATGAACACTGAAGCTTTCTTT.

V usage is TRBV20-1 and J usage is TRBJ2-3; 8 nucleotides align to TRBD1. This CDR3 is 16 amino acids long. Trimming cost V 3 bases and J 6 bases; bases outside gene matches: 14. CDR1 is DFQATT and CDR2 is SNEGSKA in the germline V gene (reference sequence). DNA of the CDR3: TGCAGTGCTAGCCCGAGGACAGGGCCCAAAGTGGATACGCAGTATTTT. The encoded protein is CSASPRTGPKVDTQYF.

The chain has TRBV28 and TRBJ1-2; no clear D gene. Between the trimmed V and J ends, which lost 1 base and 4 bases, there was a span of 19 bases. Germline-derived CDR1 and CDR2 are MDHEN and SYDVKM. The CDR3 is 17 residues long. The DNA of the CDR3 is TGTGCCAGCAGTTTATTCGCTATCAGGCGATCCATCTATGGCTACACCTTC. It is translated as CASSLFAIRRSIYGYTF.

This chain joins TRBV20-1 and TRBJ2-1; unclear D gene. Trimming removed 0 bases at V and 12 bases at J, with 18 bases between. The CDR3 has 14 amino acids. CDR1 is DFQATT and CDR2 is SNEGSKA in the germline V gene (reference sequence). The CDR3 protein is CSARDAILSDRQFF. The CDR3, as DNA: TGCAGTGCTAGAGATGCGATACTATCTGATCGGCAGTTCTTC.

The rearrangement joins TRBV20-1 to TRBJ2-7; D possibly corresponds to TRBD1 (5 bases). Per the germline V gene, CDR1 is DFQATT and CDR2 is SNEGSKA (reference sequence). The CDR3 length is 14 residues. Trimming shortened V by 4 bases and J by 3 bases, and 16 bases separated the two germline ends. The DNA for the CDR3 is TGCAGTGCTAATACCAAAGAAGGGGACTACGAGCAGTACTTC. It codes for CSANTKEGDYEQYF.

The rearrangement links TRBV7-9 to TRBJ1-5, with D perhaps matching TRBD1 (6 bases). V was trimmed by 10 bases and J by 4 bases, leaving 17 bases between them. The CDR3 has 14 residues. The V gene's germline CDR1 is SEHNR and CDR2 FQNEAQ (reference sequence). CDR3 coding DNA: TGTGCCACCAGTCGTGGGGGGCGTAATCAGCCCCAGCATTTT. This gives the protein CATSRGGRNQPQHF.

Regarding this clonotype: The junction departs from the called germline gene at one end, perhaps through a read error. This rearrangement joins TRBV24-1 to TRBJ2-1; 8 bases line up with TRBD2. The CDR3 sequence is 14 residues long. Germline V gene sequence: CDR1 KGHDR, CDR2 SFDVKD. This CDR3 reads CVTSDLAGGNEQFF. In nucleotides, the CDR3 is TGTGTCACCAGTGATTTGGCGGGAGGCAATGAGCAGTTCTTC.

The chain uses TRBV5-1 and TRBJ2-2; the D gene is possibly TRBD1 (5 bases). The V end was cut by 0 bases, the J end by 4 bases, with 7 bases between. Germline CDR1 and CDR2: SGHRS and YFSETQ. CDR3 length: 14 amino acids. The CDR3 DNA reads TGCGCCAGCAGCTTGGGGGGCGGCACCGGGGAGCTGTTTTTT. Its translation: CASSLGGGTGELFF.

Only a few counts were recorded for this clonotype. The rearrangement links TRBV7-2 to TRBJ1-3; no clear D gene. This CDR3 is 16 amino acids long. V was pared by 0 bases and J by 0 bases, with 9 bases between. Germline assignment: CDR1 SGHTA and CDR2 FQGNSA. The CDR3 nucleotides read TGTGCCAGCAGCTTAGCGGGTGGATACTCTGGAAACACCATATATTTT. Protein product: CASSLAGGYSGNTIYF. The whole variable domain, filled in from reference TRBV7-2 and TRBJ1-3, reads GAGVSQSPSNKVTEKGKDVELRCDPISGHTALYWYRQSLGQGLEFLIYFQGNSAPDKSGLPSDRFSAERTGGSVSTLTIQRTQQEDSAVYLCASSLAGGYSGNTIYFGEGSWLTVV.

V gene TRBV12-3 or TRBV12-4 combines with J gene TRBJ1-5; D call uncertain. The CDR3 is 14 amino acids. V was shortened by 3 bases and J by 2 bases, with 8 bases between the two germline ends. This CDR3 reads CASSFMEGNQPQHF. In DNA form, the CDR3 reads TGTGCCAGCAGTTTCATGGAGGGCAATCAGCCCCAGCATTTT.

The V and J genes are TRBV5-1 and TRBJ2-6; D gene ambiguous. This CDR3 contains 16 residues. The germline V gene encodes CDR1 SGHRS and CDR2 YFSETQ. Trimming shortened V by 1 base and J by 4 bases, and 12 bases separated the two germline ends. CDR3 sequence: CASSLWGDTGANVLTF. The DNA for the CDR3 is TGCGCCAGCAGCTTGTGGGGTGACACCGGGGCCAACGTCCTGACTTTC.

This clonotype showed up just a few times. The chain employs TRBV3-1 and TRBJ1-6; tentative D call: TRBD1 (5 bases). Trimming took 5 bases from V and 5 from J, leaving 7 bases between them. This CDR3 is built from 13 residues. Germline assignment: CDR1 LGHDT and CDR2 YNNKEL (reference sequence). CDR3 in DNA: TGTGCCAGCAGCACGACAGATAATTCACCCCTCCACTTT. Translation gives CASSTTDNSPLHF.

This chain joins TRBV6-1 and TRBJ2-7; D remains unclear. This CDR3 has 13 amino acids. Trimming took 6 bases from V and 2 from J, leaving 11 bases between them. The germline V gene has CDR1 MNHNS and CDR2 SASEGT. The CDR3 loop reads CASSPTAPYEQYF. In DNA, the CDR3 is TGTGCCAGCAGCCCCACGGCCCCCTACGAGCAGTACTTC.

A few counts support this clonotype. V usage is TRBV20-1 and J usage is TRBJ2-7; 7 bases map to TRBD1. The CDR3 runs to 14 residues. Germline V gene data show CDR1 as DFQATT and CDR2 as SNEGSKA (reference sequence). The junction had 8 bases not matched to a gene; V was cut back by 1 base and J by 5 bases. CDR3 sequence: CSARATTGPHEQYF. The CDR3 region has the DNA TGCAGTGCTAGAGCCACGACAGGGCCCCACGAGCAGTACTTC.

This clonotype was detected a few times. The chain recombines TRBV7-2 with TRBJ2-7, with no clear D. V was pared by 2 bases and J by 2 bases, with 7 bases between. The CDR3 consists of 13 residues. Germline V CDR1 and CDR2: SGHTA, FQGNSA. CDR3 region: CASSLKSAYEQYF. The CDR3 bases are TGTGCCAGCAGCTTAAAATCGGCCTACGAGCAGTACTTC. Looking up the rest from reference TRBV7-2 and TRBJ2-7 gives the full variable domain: GAGVSQSPSNKVTEKGKDVELRCDPISGHTALYWYRQSLGQGLEFLIYFQGNSAPDKSGLPSDRFSAERTGGSVSTLTIQRTQQEDSAVYLCASSLKSAYEQYFGPGTRLTVT.

To note about this clonotype: The junction does not match germline at one end; this may be a read error. The chain combines TRBV7-3 with TRBJ1-1; a possible D gene is TRBD1 (6 bases). This CDR3 has 15 amino acids. Germline CDR1 and CDR2: SGHTA and FQGTGA. For the CDR3, the DNA is TGTGCCAGGAGCTTAACTGGACAGACCAACACTGAAGCTTTCTTT. Encoded protein: CARSLTGQTNTEAFF. Variable domain in full (rest from reference TRBV7-3 and TRBJ1-1): GAGVSQTPSNKVTEKGKYVELRCDPISGHTALYWYRQSLGQGPEFLIYFQGTGAADDSGLPNDRFFAVRPEGSVSTLKIQRTERGDSAVYLCARSLTGQTNTEAFFGQGTRLTVV.

In this sample, this clonotype turned up many times. This chain uses TRBV7-2 with TRBJ2-7; D gene ambiguous. CDR3 length: 15 amino acids. CDR1 and CDR2 (germline): SGHTA, FQGNSA. V lost 0 bases and J lost 2, with 11 bases in between. The DNA of the CDR3 is TGTGCCAGCAGCTTAGCAGTTGCGGTGGCCTACGAGCAGTACTTC. Translated, it gives CASSLAVAVAYEQYF.

This sequence joins TRBV20-1 and TRBJ1-2, with TRBD1 as a possible D gene (6 bases). CDR1 DFQATT and CDR2 SNEGSKA come from the germline V gene (reference sequence). The germline V and J ends were trimmed by 6 bases and 6 bases, with 20 bases remaining between them. This CDR3 comprises 14 residues. The CDR3 reads CSAPNRDSVNGYTF. The DNA of the CDR3 is TGCAGTGCCCCAAACAGGGACTCAGTGAATGGCTACACCTTC.